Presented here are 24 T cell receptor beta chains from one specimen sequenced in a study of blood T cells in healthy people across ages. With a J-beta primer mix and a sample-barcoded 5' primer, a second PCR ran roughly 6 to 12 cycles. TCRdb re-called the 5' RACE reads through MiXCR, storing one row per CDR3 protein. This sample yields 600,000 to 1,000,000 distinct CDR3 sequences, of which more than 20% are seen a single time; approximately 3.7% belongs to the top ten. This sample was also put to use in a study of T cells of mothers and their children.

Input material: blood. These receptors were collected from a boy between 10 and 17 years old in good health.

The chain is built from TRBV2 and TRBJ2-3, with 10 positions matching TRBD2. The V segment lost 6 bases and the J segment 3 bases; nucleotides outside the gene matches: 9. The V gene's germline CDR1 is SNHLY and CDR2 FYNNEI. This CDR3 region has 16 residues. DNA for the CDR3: TGTGCCAGCAGGGAGGGAACTAGCGGGACGACAGATACGCAGTATTTT. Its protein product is CASREGTSGTTDTQYF.

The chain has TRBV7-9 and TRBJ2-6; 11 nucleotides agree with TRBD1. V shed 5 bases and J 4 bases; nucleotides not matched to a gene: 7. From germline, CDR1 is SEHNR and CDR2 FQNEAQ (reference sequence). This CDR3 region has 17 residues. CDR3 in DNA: TGTGCCAGCAGCCCCCGGGACAGGGGGACCGGGGCCAACGTCCTGACTTTC. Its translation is CASSPRDRGTGANVLTF. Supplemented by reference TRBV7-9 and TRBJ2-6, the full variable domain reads DTGVSQNPRHKITKRGQNVTFRCDPISEHNRLYWYRQTLGQGPEFLTYFQNEAQLEKSRLLSDRFSAERPKGSFSTLEIQRTEQGDSAMYLCASSPRDRGTGANVLTFGAGSRLTVL.

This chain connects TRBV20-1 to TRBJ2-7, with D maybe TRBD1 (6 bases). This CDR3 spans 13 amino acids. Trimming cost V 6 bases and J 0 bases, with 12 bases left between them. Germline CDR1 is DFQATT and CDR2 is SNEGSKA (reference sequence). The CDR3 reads CSALDRLSYEQYF. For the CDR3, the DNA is TGCAGTGCCCTTGACAGGCTCTCCTACGAGCAGTACTTC.

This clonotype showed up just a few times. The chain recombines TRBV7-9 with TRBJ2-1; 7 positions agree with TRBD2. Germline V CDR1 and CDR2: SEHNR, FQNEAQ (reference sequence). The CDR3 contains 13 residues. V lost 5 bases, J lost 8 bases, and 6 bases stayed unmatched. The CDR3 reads CASSTDGGDEQFF. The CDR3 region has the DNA TGTGCCAGCAGCACCGATGGGGGGGATGAGCAGTTCTTC. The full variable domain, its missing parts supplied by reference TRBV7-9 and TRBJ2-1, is DTGVSQNPRHKITKRGQNVTFRCDPISEHNRLYWYRQTLGQGPEFLTYFQNEAQLEKSRLLSDRFSAERPKGSFSTLEIQRTEQGDSAMYLCASSTDGGDEQFFGPGTRLTVL.

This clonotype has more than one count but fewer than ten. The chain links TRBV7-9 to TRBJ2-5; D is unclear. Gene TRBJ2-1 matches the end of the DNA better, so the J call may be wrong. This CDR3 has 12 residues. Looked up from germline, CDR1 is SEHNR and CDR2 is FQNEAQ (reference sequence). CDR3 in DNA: TGTGCCAGCAGTCATGCGCAGTCCGGGCAGTTCTTC. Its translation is CASSHAQSGQFF.

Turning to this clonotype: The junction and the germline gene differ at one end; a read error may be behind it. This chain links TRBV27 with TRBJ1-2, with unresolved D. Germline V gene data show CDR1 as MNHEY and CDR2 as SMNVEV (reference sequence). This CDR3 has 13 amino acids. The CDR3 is CASSRRGSDWRAF. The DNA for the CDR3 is TGTGCCAGCAGCCGTCGTGGGTCAGATTGGCGTGCCTTC.

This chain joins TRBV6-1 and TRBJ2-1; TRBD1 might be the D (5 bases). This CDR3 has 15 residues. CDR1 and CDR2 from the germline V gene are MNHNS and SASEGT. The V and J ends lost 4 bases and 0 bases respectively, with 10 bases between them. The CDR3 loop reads CASSGTSSSYNEQFF. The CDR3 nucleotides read TGTGCCAGCAGTGGGACAAGCAGCTCCTACAATGAGCAGTTCTTC.

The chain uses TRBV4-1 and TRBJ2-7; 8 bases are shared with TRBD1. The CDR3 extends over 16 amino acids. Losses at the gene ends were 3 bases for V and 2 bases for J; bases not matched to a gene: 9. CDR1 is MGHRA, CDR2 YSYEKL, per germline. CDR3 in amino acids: CASSHDWDRHTYEQYF. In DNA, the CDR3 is TGCGCCAGCAGCCACGACTGGGACAGGCATACCTACGAGCAGTACTTC.

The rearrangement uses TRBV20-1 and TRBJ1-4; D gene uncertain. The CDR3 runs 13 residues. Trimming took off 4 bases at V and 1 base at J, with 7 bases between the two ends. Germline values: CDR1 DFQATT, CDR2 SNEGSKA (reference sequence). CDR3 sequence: CSATDGTNEKLFF. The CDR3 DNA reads TGCAGTGCTACAGATGGAACTAATGAAAAACTGTTTTTT.

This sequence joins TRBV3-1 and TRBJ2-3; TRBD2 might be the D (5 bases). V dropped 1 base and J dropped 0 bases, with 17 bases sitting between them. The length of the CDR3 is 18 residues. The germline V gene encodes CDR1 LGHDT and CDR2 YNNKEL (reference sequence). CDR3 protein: CASSQVGGTVSSTDTQYF. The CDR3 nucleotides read TGTGCCAGCAGCCAAGTTGGAGGAACGGTTTCTAGCACAGATACGCAGTATTTT.

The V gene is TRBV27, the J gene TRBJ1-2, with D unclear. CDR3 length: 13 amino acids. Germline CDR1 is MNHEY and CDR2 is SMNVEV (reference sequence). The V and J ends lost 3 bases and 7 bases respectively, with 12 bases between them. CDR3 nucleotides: TGTGCCAGCAGTTTTGACGGGTTTTCTGGCTACACCTTC. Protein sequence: CASSFDGFSGYTF.

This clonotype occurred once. CDR3 nucleotide sequence: TGTGCCACCAGCGGACGGTGGACAGCTTCCGAGGGGGAGACCCAGTACTTC. Translating gives CATSGRWTASEGETQYF. This chain uses TRBV15 with TRBJ2-1; a possible D gene is TRBD1 (6 bases). Judging by the DNA end, TRBJ2-5 fits better; the J call may be wrong. CDR3 size: 17 residues. The germline V gene encodes CDR1 LNHNV and CDR2 YYDKDF (reference sequence).

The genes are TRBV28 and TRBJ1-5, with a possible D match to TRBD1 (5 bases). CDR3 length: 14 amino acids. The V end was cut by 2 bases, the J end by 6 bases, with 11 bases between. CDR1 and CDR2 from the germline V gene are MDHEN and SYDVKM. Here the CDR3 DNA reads TGTGCCAGCAGTTTACCCCGGGACTTTCAGCCCCAGCATTTT. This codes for CASSLPRDFQPQHF.

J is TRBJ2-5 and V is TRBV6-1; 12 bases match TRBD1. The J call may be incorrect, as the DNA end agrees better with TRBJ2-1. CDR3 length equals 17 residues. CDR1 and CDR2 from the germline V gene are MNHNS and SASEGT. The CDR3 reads CASSSIPGDRGRSEQFF. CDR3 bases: TGTGCCAGCAGCTCCATTCCCGGGGACAGGGGGCGTAGTGAGCAGTTCTTC.

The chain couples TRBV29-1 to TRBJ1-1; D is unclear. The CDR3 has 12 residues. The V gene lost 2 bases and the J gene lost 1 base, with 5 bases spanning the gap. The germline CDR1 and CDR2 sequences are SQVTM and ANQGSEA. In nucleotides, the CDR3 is TGCAGCGTTGAATCCTGGAACACTGAAGCTTTCTTT. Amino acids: CSVESWNTEAFF.

The CDR3 nucleotides are TGCAGTGCCCGTTCAACTATTAACTATGGCTACACCTTC. Its protein product is CSARSTINYGYTF. The chain combines TRBV20-1 with TRBJ1-2; D remains ambiguous. The CDR3 length is 13 residues. The V gene's germline CDR1 is DFQATT and CDR2 SNEGSKA (reference sequence). V gave up 6 bases and J gave up 1 base, with 12 bases separating them.

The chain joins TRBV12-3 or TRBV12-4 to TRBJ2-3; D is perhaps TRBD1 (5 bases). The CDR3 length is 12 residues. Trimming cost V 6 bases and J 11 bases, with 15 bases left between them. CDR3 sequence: CASRIRGSEQYF. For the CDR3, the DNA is TGTGCCAGCAGAATAAGGGGAAGCGAGCAGTATTTT.

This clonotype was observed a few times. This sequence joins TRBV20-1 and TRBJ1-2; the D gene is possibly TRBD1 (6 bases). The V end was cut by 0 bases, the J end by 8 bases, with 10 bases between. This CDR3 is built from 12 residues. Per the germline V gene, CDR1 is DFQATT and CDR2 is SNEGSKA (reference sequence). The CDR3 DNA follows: TGCAGTGCTAGAGATCCAGGGGTCGGCTACACCTTC. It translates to CSARDPGVGYTF.

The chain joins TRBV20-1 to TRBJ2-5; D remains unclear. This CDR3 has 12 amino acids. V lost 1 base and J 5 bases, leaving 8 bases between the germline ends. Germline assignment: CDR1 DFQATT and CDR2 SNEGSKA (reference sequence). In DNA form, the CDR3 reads TGCAGTGCTAGAGCTCTGGGCGAGACCCAGTACTTC. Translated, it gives CSARALGETQYF.

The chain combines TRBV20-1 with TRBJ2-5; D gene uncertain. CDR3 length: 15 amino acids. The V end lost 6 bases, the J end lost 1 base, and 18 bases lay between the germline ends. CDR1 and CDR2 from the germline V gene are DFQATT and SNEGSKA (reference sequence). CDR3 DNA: TGCAGTGCCGCCCCCCTCAGTTTTTCCCAAGAGACCCAGTACTTC. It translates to CSAAPLSFSQETQYF.

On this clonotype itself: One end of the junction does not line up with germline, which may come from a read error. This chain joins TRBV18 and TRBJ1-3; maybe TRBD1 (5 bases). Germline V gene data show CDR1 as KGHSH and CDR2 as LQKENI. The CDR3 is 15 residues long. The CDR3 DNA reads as TGTGCCAGCTCACCGGCCGGGACGGCCGGAAACGCCATATATTTT. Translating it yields CASSPAGTAGNAIYF.

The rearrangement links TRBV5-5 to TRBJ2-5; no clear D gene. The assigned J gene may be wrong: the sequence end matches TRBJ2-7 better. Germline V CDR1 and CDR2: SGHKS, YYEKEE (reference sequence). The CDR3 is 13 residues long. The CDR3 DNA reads TGTGCCAGCAGCTTGGTAGCAGCACCCGAGCAGTACTTC. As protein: CASSLVAAPEQYF.

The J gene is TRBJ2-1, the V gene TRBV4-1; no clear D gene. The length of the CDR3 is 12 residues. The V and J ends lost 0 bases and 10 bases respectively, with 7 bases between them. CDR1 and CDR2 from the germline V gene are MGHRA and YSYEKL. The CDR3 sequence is CASSQESGEQFF. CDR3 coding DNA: TGCGCCAGCAGCCAAGAAAGTGGGGAGCAGTTCTTC.

CDR3 residues: CASSRIAGAQSEQFF. As DNA, the CDR3 is TGTGCCAGCAGCCGTATAGCGGGAGCTCAGAGTGAGCAGTTCTTC. V and J are TRBV12-3 or TRBV12-4 and TRBJ2-1, with 9 positions matching TRBD2. The ends lost 6 bases at V and 9 bases at J; junction bases unmatched: 12. The CDR3 has 15 amino acids.